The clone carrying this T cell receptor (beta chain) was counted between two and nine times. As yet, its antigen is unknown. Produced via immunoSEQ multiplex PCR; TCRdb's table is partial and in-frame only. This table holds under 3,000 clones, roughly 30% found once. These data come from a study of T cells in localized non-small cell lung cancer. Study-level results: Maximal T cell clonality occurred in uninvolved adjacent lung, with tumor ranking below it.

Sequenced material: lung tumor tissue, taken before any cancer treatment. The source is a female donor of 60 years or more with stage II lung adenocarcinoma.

CDR3 in amino acids: CASSYPRQGTYEQYF. The DNA of the CDR3 is TGTGCCAGCAGTTACCCTCGACAGGGGACCTACGAGCAGTACTTC. The J gene is TRBJ2-7, the V gene TRBV6-8; TRBD1 agrees at 8 bases. V lost 2 bases and J lost 2; bases outside the gene matches: 5. Germline CDR1 is MNHGY and CDR2 is SAAAGT. The CDR3 is 15 amino acids.